This passage covers 18 T cell receptor beta chains from one sample sequenced in a study of blood T cell repertoires in COVID-19. Data came from immunoSEQ multiplex PCR; TCRdb stores just in-frame clones and leaves some out. The sample shows approximately 500,000 clones, 70% to 90% of them seen only once. Source material: peripheral blood. The receptors shown here come from a woman between 45 and 65 years old with COVID-19, enrolled during active disease.

V usage is TRBV5-1 and J usage is TRBJ2-5; 8 positions agree with TRBD1. This CDR3 spans 13 amino acids. V shed 4 bases, J shed 5 bases, and the junction held 4 bases outside the gene matches. The germline CDR1 and CDR2 sequences are SGHRS and YFSETQ. The CDR3 is CASSAGQAETQYF. The CDR3 nucleotides are TGCGCCAGCAGCGCGGGACAGGCGGAGACCCAGTACTTC.

V and J are TRBV15 and TRBJ1-4; D not resolved. Trimming took off 3 bases at V and 7 bases at J, with 9 bases between the two ends. In germline, CDR1 is LNHNV, CDR2 YYDKDF (reference sequence). The length of the CDR3 is 13 residues. In nucleotides, the CDR3 is TGTGCCACCAGCAGGGTACGGAGTGAAAAACTGTTTTTT. As protein: CATSRVRSEKLFF.

The rearrangement uses TRBV7-3 and TRBJ2-7; weak D call: TRBD2 (5 bases). The CDR3 is made up of 13 amino acids. Germline assignment: CDR1 SGHTA and CDR2 FQGTGA. V was clipped by 5 bases and J by 5 bases, with 13 bases between them. CDR3 amino acids: CASSLQSGHEQYF. Written as DNA, the CDR3 is TGTGCCAGCAGCCTACAGAGCGGCCACGAGCAGTACTTC.

This clone has a single count. The chain has TRBV5-1 and TRBJ1-1, with D perhaps TRBD1 (5 bases). V lost 4 bases to trimming and J lost 5 bases, with 12 bases between them. The CDR3 covers 13 residues. Germline loops: CDR1 SGHRS, CDR2 YFSETQ. The CDR3 protein is CASSPFRQTEAFF. CDR3 nucleotides: TGCGCCAGCAGCCCCTTTCGACAGACTGAAGCTTTCTTT. Complete variable domain (other parts from reference TRBV5-1 and TRBJ1-1): KAGVTQTPRYLIKTRGQQVTLSCSPISGHRSVSWYQQTPGQGLQFLFEYFSETQRNKGNFPGRFSGRQFSNSRSEMNVSTLELGDSALYLCASSPFRQTEAFFGQGTRLTVV.

The rearrangement joins TRBV27 to TRBJ2-7; 7 nucleotides line up with TRBD1. The CDR3 is 15 residues long. The germline V gene encodes CDR1 MNHEY and CDR2 SMNVEV (reference sequence). V gave up 5 bases and J gave up 2 bases; unmatched junction bases: 9. CDR3 amino acids: CASSTGVSVTYEQYF. The CDR3, as DNA: TGTGCCAGCAGTACAGGGGTTTCCGTAACCTACGAGCAGTACTTC.

This rearrangement joins TRBV27 to TRBJ2-7; 9 bases agree with TRBD1. CDR3 length: 15 residues. Germline V gene data show CDR1 as MNHEY and CDR2 as SMNVEV (reference sequence). J was trimmed by 6 bases and V by 7 bases; bases with no gene match: 13. This chain's CDR3 is CASTSTGGISREQYF. The CDR3 nucleotides read TGTGCCAGCACCTCGACAGGGGGTATTTCTCGCGAGCAGTACTTC.

The J gene is TRBJ1-2, the V gene TRBV19; the D gene is possibly TRBD1 (6 bases). Germline V gene lookup returns CDR1 LNHDA and CDR2 SQIVND (reference sequence). This CDR3 region has 12 residues. V was shortened by 7 bases and J by 5 bases, with 11 bases between the two germline ends. CDR3 sequence reads: CASNTGKYGYTF. The CDR3 DNA follows: TGTGCCAGTAATACAGGGAAGTATGGCTACACCTTC.

This chain links TRBV6-1 with TRBJ1-3; D is undetermined. The CDR3 is 14 amino acids. Germline loops: CDR1 MNHNS, CDR2 SASEGT. Trimming shortened V by 2 bases and J by 4 bases, and 9 bases separated the two germline ends. The CDR3 protein is CASSESGSGNTIYF. CDR3 DNA sequence: TGTGCCAGCAGTGAATCGGGGTCAGGAAACACCATATATTTT.

There are a few counts of this clone. This sequence joins TRBV6-1 and TRBJ1-5; 8 nucleotides align to TRBD1. J gave up 0 bases and V 3 bases, and 4 bases lay outside the gene matches. Per germline, CDR1 MNHNS and CDR2 SASEGT. This CDR3 region has 16 residues. For the CDR3, the DNA is TGTGCCAGCAGTGACAGACAGGGGTATAGCAATCAGCCCCAGCATTTT. Protein sequence: CASSDRQGYSNQPQHF.

Concerning this clone itself: Different DNA sequences within this sample yield the same CDR3. The CDR3 spells CSASRGDQPQHF. Here the CDR3 DNA reads TGCAGTGCTAGTCGGGGTGATCAGCCCCAGCATTTT. The chain couples TRBV20-1 to TRBJ1-5, with D unclear. V dropped 3 bases and J dropped 5 bases, with 8 bases sitting between them. The CDR3 is 12 amino acids. Germline V gene sequence: CDR1 DFQATT, CDR2 SNEGSKA (reference sequence).

Comment on this clone: The same CDR3 can be traced to other DNA sequences in this sample. The V and J genes are TRBV24-1 and TRBJ2-3; D gene ambiguous. V dropped 3 bases and J dropped 1 base, with 4 bases sitting between them. Germline CDR1 KGHDR, CDR2 SFDVKD. The CDR3 totals 13 residues. The CDR3 loop is CATSDPGTDTQYF. DNA for the CDR3: TGTGCCACCAGTGATCCCGGCACAGATACGCAGTATTTT.

The chain couples TRBV19 to TRBJ2-7; 7 bases are a match to TRBD2. Unmatched junction bases numbered 8, after V lost 4 bases and J lost 5 bases. CDR3 length: 14 residues. Per germline, CDR1 LNHDA and CDR2 SQIVND (reference sequence). This chain's CDR3 is CASSTLTSRHEQYF. In DNA, the CDR3 is TGTGCCAGTAGTACCCTGACTAGCCGGCACGAGCAGTACTTC.

The rearrangement uses TRBV3-1 (or the pseudogene TRBV3-2) and TRBJ2-7; 8 bases are shared with TRBD2. The CDR3 has 14 residues. Germline V CDR1 and CDR2: LGHDT, YNNKEL (reference sequence). V was pared by 5 bases and J by 5 bases, with 8 bases of the junction left unmatched. CDR3: CASSLNPGGDEQYF. The CDR3 bases are TGTGCCAGCAGCTTAAATCCCGGGGGGGACGAGCAGTACTTC.

This chain connects TRBV9 to TRBJ1-2; D unresolved. Per the germline V gene, CDR1 is SGDLS and CDR2 is YYNGEE. Trimming left V 1 base short and J 7 bases short, with 17 bases between. The CDR3 sequence is 15 residues long. Here the CDR3 reads CASSVSDIVFFGYTF. Here the CDR3 DNA reads TGTGCCAGCAGCGTAAGTGACATAGTCTTTTTTGGCTACACCTTC.

As regards this clone: The sample has other DNA sequences that encode this CDR3 too. The chain carries TRBV6-5 and TRBJ2-3; 10 bases map to TRBD1. This CDR3 contains 14 residues. Germline V gives CDR1 MNHEY, CDR2 SVGAGI. The J segment lost 3 bases and the V segment lost 6 bases, leaving 3 bases of the junction unmatched. DNA of the CDR3: TGTGCCAGCAGAAAGGACAGGGGGACAGATACGCAGTATTTT. It yields the protein CASRKDRGTDTQYF.

The J gene is TRBJ2-7, the V gene TRBV29-1; D may be TRBD2 (6 bases). V gave up 3 bases and J gave up 3 bases, with 6 bases separating them. This CDR3 has 11 residues. The V gene's germline CDR1 is SQVTM and CDR2 ANQGSEA. The CDR3 here is CSVDGGYEQYF. The CDR3 DNA sequence: TGCAGCGTTGACGGGGGCTACGAGCAGTACTTC.

The rearrangement uses TRBV30 and TRBJ2-4, with 11 bases fitting TRBD2. The trim removed 3 bases at V and 0 bases at J, leaving 13 bases unmatched. This CDR3 is built from 19 residues. The V gene's germline CDR1 is GTSNPN and CDR2 SVGIG (reference sequence). CDR3: CAWRKTLAGGRAAKNIQYF. The DNA of the CDR3 is TGTGCCTGGAGAAAGACTCTAGCGGGGGGCAGGGCAGCCAAAAACATTCAGTACTTC.

The V gene is TRBV18, the J gene TRBJ2-1; possibly TRBD2 for D (5 bases). Trimming took 0 bases from V and 6 from J, leaving 18 bases between them. The length of the CDR3 is 17 residues. Germline values: CDR1 KGHSH, CDR2 LQKENI. The CDR3 spells CASSPPSPLTEVNEQFF. The CDR3, as DNA: TGTGCCAGCTCACCACCGTCGCCGCTCACGGAGGTCAATGAGCAGTTCTTC.